This T cell receptor beta chain was retrieved from a study of cytomegalovirus exposure and HLA in healthy donors. Germline V gene sequence: CDR1 SGDLS, CDR2 YYNGEE. The CDR3 sequence is 15 residues long. After removal of 7 bases from V and 7 bases from J, the junction contained 10 bases not matched to a gene. It was with 60 Vbeta and 13 Jbeta primers that the PCR ran. This table comes from immunoSEQ multiplex PCR, and its TCRdb copy is limited to in-frame clones, with some not included. The table records about 120,000 clones, 79% of them present only once. Overall study results and limits: Sequencing likely produced, as an artifact, a cluster of highly shared sequence variants.

This clone came up once. Its antigen is still unknown. The source is a man aged 25 to 40 in good health and CMV-seropositive. The rearrangement joins TRBV9 to TRBJ2-1, with TRBD2 matching over 11 bases. Sequencing input: PBMCs. The CDR3 DNA is TGTGCCAGCTCCCAGCGGACTAGCGGGTTTAATGAGCAGTTCTTC. This sequence encodes CASSQRTSGFNEQFF.